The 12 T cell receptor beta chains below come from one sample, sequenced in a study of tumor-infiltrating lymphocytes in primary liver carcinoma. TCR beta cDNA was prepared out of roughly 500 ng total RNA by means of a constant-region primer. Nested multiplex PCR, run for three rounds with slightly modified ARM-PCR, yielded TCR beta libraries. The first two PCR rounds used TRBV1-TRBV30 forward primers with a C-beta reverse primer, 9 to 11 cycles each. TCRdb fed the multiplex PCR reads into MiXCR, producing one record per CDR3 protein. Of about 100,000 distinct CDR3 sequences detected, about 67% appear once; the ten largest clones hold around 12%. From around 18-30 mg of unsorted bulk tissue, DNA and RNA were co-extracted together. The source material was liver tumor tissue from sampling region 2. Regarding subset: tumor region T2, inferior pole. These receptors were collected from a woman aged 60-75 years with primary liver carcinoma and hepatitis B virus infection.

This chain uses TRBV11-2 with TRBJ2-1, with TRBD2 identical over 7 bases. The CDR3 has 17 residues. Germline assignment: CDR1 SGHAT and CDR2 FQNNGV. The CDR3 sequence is CVGSLGLVVGGPNEQFF. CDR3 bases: TGTGTCGGCAGCTTAGGTCTGGTAGTGGGAGGGCCGAATGAGCAGTTCTTC.

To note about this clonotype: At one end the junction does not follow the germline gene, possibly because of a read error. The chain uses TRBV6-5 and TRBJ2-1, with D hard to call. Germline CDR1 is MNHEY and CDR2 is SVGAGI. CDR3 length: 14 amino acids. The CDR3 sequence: CASSYSPSTNEHFF. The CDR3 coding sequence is TGTGCAAGCAGTTACTCCCCGAGCACTAATGAGCACTTCTTC.

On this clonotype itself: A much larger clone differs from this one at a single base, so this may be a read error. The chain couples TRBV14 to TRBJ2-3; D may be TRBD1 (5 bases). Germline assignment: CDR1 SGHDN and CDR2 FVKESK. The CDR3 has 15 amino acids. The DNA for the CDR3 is TGTGCCAGCACCCAAGGTCCAGGGCTAACAGATACGCAGTATTTT. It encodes CASTQGPGLTDTQYF.

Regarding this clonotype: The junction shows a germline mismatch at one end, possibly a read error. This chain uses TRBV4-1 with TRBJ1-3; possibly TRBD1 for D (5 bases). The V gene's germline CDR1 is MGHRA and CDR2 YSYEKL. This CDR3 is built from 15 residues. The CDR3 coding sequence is TGCGCCAGCAACCAATACCCGGCGGGGGAAAACGCCATATATTTT. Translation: CASNQYPAGENAIYF.

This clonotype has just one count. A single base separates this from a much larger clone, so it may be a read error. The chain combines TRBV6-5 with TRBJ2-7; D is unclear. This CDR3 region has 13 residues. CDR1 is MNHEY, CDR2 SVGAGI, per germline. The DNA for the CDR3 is TGTGTCAGCAGTCATGACACCGGCTACGAGCAGTACTTC. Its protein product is CVSSHDTGYEQYF.

CDR3 amino acids: CASSNPRLAGEYEQFF. CDR3 coding DNA: TGTGCCAGCAGCAATCCGAGACTAGCGGGAGAGTATGAGCAGTTCTTC. The V gene is TRBV21-1, the J gene TRBJ2-1; whether TRBD2, the table's D call, matches the DNA was not checked. TRBV21-1 is recorded as a pseudogene. The CDR3 runs 16 residues.

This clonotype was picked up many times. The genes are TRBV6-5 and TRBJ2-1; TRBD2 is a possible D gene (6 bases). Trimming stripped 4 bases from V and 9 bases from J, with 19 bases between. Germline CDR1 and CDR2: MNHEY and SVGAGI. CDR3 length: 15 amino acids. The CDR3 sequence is CASSLGGGGLGEQFF. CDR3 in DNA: TGTGCCAGCAGTTTGGGGGGAGGTGGGTTGGGTGAGCAGTTCTTC.

In nucleotides, the CDR3 is TGTGCCAGCTCACCGCGGGGCAGAAACTATGGCTACACCTTC. Its protein is CASSPRGRNYGYTF. The genes are TRBV18 and TRBJ1-2; tentative D call: TRBD1 (5 bases). CDR3 length equals 14 residues. The germline CDR1 and CDR2 sequences are KGHSH and LQKENI. Deletions cut 3 bases from V and 2 bases from J, with 10 bases between.

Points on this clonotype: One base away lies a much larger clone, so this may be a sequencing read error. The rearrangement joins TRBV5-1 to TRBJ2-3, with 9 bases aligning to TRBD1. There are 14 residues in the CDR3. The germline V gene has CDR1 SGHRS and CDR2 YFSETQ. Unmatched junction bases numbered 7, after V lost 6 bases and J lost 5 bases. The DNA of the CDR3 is TGCGCCAGCACCTTTGGACAGGGGCGAGATACGCAGTATTTT. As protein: CASTFGQGRDTQYF.

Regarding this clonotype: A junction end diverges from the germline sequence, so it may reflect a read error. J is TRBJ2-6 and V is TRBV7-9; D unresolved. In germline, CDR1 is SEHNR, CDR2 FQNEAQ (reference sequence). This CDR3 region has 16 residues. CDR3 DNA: TGTGCCAGCAGCCCCACCGTCGGGTACTGGACCAACATCCTGACTTTC. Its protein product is CASSPTVGYWTNILTF.

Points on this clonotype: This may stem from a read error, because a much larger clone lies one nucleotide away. The CDR3 is CASSGIALWGYTF. CDR3 bases: TGTGCCAGCAGTGGGATCGCTCTATGGGGCTACACCTTC. The chain carries TRBV6-2 or TRBV6-3 and TRBJ1-2; D unresolved. The CDR3 totals 13 residues. Trimming removed 5 bases from V and 8 bases from J, with 15 bases in between. Per germline, CDR1 MNHEY and CDR2 SVGEGT.

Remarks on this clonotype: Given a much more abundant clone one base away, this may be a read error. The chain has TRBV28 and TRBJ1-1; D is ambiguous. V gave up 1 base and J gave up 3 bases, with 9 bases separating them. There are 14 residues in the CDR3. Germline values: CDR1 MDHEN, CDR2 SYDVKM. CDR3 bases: TGTGCCAGCAGTTTATACAGAGGAGACACTGAAGCTTTCTTT. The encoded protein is CASSLYRGDTEAFF.